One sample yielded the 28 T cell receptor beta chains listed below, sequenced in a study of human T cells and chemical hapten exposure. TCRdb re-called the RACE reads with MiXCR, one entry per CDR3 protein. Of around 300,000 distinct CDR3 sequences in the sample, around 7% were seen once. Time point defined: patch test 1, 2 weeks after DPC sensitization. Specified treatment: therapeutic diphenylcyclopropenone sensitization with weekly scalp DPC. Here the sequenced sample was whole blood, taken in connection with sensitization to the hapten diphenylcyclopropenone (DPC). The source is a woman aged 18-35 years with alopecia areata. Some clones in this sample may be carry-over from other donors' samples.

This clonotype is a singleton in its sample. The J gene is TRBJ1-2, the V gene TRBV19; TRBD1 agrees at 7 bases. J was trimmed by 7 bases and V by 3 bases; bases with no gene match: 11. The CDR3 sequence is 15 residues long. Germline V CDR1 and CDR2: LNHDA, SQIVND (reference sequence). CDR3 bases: TGTGCCAGTAGTATTCAAGGAGGGGGCGTACGTGGCTACACCTTC. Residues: CASSIQGGGVRGYTF.

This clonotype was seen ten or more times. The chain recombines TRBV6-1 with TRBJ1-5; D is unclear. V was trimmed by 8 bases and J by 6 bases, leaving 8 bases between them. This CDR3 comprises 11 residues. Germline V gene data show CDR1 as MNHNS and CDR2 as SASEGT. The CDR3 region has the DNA TGTGCCAGCGGAACGCCTCAGCCCCAGCATTTT. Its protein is CASGTPQPQHF.

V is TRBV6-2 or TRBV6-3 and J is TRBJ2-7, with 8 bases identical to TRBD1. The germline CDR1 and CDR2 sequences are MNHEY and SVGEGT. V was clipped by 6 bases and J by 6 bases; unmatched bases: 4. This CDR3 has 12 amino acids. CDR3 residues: CASSLTGGEQYF. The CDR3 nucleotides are TGTGCCAGCAGCCTCACAGGGGGCGAGCAGTACTTC.

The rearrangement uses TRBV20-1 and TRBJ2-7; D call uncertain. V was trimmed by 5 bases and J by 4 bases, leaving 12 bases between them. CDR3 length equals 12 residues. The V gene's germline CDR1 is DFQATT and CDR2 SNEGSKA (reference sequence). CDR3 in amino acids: CSAFRASYEQYF. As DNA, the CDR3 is TGCAGTGCTTTCCGGGCCAGTTACGAGCAGTACTTC.

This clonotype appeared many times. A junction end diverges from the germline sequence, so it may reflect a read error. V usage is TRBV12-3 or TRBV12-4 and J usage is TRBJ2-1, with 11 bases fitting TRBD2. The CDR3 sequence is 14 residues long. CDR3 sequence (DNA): TGTGCCAGCAGTCTAGCGGGGGGATCTAATGAGCAGTTCTTC. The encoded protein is CASSLAGGSNEQFF.

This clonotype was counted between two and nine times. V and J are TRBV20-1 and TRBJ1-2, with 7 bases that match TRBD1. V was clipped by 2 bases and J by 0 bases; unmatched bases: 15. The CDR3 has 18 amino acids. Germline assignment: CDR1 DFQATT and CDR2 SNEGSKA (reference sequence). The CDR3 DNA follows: TGCAGTGCTAGAACACAAACGGGACAGATCCTTCCTAACTATGGCTACACCTTC. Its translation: CSARTQTGQILPNYGYTF.

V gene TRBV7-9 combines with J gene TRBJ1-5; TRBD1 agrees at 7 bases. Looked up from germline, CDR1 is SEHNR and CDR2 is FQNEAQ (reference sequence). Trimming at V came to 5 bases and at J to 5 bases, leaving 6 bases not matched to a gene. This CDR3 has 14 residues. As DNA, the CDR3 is TGTGCCAGCAGCCACGGGACAGACGATCAGCCCCAGCATTTT. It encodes CASSHGTDDQPQHF.

CDR3 residues: CASSPETDNEKLFF. The CDR3 DNA reads as TGTGCCAGCAGCCCGGAGACAGATAATGAAAAACTGTTTTTT. V usage is TRBV7-9 and J usage is TRBJ1-4; D might be TRBD1 (5 bases). The germline V and J ends were trimmed by 5 bases and 4 bases, with 11 bases remaining between them. The germline gives CDR1 SEHNR, CDR2 FQNEAQ (reference sequence). The CDR3 covers 14 residues.

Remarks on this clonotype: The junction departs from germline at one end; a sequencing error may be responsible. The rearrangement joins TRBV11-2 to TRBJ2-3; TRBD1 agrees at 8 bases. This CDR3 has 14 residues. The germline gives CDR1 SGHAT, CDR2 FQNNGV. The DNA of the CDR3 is TGTGCCAGCAGCTTAGATGGGGGGACAGGTACGCAGTATTTT. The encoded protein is CASSLDGGTGTQYF.

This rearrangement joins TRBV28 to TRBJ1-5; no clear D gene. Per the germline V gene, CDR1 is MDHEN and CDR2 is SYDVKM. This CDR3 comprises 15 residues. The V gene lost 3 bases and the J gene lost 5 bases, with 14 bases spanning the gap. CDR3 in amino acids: CASSLSHGEDQPQHF. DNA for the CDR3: TGTGCCAGCAGTTTGTCTCACGGGGAAGATCAGCCCCAGCATTTT.

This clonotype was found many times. CDR3 region: CASSLGQKPQHF. CDR3 bases: TGTGCCAGCAGCTTAGGACAGAAGCCCCAGCATTTT. The chain combines TRBV6-6 with TRBJ1-5; D is perhaps TRBD1 (6 bases). Between the trimmed V and J ends, which lost 6 bases and 8 bases, there was a span of 11 bases. This CDR3 contains 12 residues. CDR1 and CDR2 (germline): MNHNY, SVGAGI (reference sequence).

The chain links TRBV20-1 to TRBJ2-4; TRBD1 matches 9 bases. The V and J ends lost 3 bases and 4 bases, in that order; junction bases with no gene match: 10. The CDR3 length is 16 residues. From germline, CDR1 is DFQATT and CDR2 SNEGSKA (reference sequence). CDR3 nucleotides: TGCAGTGCTAGGGTTACCGAGGACAGGGGAAAAAACATTCAGTACTTC. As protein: CSARVTEDRGKNIQYF.

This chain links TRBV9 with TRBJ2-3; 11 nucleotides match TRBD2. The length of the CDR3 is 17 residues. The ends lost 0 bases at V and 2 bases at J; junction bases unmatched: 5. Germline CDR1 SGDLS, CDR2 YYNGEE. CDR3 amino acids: CASSVVGLAENTDTQYF. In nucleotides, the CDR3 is TGTGCCAGCAGCGTAGTGGGACTAGCGGAAAACACAGATACGCAGTATTTT.

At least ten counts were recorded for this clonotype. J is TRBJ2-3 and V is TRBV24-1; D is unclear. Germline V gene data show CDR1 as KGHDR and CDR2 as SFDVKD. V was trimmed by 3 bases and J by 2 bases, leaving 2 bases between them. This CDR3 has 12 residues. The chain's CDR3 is CATSDPTDTQYF. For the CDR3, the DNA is TGTGCCACCAGTGATCCCACAGATACGCAGTATTTT.

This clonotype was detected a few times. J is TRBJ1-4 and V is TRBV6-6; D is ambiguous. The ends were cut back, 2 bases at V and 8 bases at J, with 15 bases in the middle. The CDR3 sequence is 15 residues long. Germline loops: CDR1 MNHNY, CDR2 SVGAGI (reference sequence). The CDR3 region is CASSYPGTSGEKLFF. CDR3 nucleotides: TGTGCCAGCAGTTACCCAGGAACCTCTGGGGAAAAACTGTTTTTT.

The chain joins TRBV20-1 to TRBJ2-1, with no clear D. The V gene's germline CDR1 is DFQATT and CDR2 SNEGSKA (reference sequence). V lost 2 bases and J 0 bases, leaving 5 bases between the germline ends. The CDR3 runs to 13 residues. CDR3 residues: CSARLSSYNEQFF. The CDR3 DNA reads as TGCAGTGCTAGACTTTCCTCCTACAATGAGCAGTTCTTC.

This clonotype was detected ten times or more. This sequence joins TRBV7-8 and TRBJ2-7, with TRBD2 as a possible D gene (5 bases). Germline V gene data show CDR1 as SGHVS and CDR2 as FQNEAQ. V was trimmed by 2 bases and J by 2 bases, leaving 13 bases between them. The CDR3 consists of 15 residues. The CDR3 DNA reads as TGTGCCAGCAGCTTAACGGGGTCCGGTACCTACGAGCAGTACTTC. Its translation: CASSLTGSGTYEQYF.

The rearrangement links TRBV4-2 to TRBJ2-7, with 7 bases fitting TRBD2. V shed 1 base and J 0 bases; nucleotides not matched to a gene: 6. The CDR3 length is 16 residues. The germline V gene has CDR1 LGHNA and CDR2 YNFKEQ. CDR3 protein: CASSQVATSDSYEQYF. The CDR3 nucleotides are TGTGCCAGCAGCCAAGTGGCCACTAGCGACTCCTACGAGCAGTACTTC.

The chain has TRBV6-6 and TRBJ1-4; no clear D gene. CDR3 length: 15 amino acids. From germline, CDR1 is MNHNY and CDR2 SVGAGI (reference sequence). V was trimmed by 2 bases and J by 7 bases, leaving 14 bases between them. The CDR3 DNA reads TGTGCCAGCAGTTACGAGGGTCCGGAAGGTGAAAAACTGTTTTTT. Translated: CASSYEGPEGEKLFF.

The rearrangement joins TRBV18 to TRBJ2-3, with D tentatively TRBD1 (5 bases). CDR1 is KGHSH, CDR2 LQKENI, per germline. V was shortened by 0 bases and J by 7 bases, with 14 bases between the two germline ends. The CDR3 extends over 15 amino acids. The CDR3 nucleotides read TGTGCCAGCTCACCACCGGGCAGGGAAAGACATACGCAGTATTTT. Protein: CASSPPGRERHTQYF.

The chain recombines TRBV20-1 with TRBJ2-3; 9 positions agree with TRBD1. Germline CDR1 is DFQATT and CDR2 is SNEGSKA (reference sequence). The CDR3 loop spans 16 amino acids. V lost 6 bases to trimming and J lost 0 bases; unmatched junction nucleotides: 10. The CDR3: CSAQPWDRDSTDTQYF. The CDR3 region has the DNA TGCAGTGCACAACCCTGGGACAGGGATAGCACAGATACGCAGTATTTT.

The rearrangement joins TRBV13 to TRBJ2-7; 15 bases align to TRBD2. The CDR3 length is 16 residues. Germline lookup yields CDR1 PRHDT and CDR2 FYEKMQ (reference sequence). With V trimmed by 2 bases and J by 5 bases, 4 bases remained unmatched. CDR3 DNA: TGTGCCAGCAGCTTATTTCGGACTAGCGGGAGGGACGAGCAGTACTTC. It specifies CASSLFRTSGRDEQYF. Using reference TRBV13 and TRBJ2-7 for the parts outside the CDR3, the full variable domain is AAGVIQSPRHLIKEKRETATLKCYPIPRHDTVYWYQQGPGQDPQFLISFYEKMQSDKGSIPDRFSAQQFSDYHSELNMSSLELGDSALYFCASSLFRTSGRDEQYFGPGTRLTVT.

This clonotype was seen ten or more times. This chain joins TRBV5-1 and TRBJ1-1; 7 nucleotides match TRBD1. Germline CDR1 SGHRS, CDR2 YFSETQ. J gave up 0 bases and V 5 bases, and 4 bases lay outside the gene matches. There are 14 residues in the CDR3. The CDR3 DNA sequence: TGCGCCAGCAGGAGGGGGCGAATGAACACTGAAGCTTTCTTT. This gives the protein CASRRGRMNTEAFF.

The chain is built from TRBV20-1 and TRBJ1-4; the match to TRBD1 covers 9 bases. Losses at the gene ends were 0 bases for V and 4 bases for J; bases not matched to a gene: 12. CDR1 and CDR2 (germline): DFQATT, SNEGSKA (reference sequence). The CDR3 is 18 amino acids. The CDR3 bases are TGCAGTGCTAGAGATGCGGGGAGCACAGGGGGCGGTAATGAAAAACTGTTTTTT. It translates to CSARDAGSTGGGNEKLFF.

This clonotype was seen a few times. CDR3 bases: TGTGCCAGCAGTTCGGGGCCGATCACTGAAGCTTTCTTT. Amino acid sequence: CASSSGPITEAFF. The chain is built from TRBV27 and TRBJ1-1; D may be TRBD1 (5 bases). V shed 4 bases and J shed 4 bases, with 10 bases lying between them. CDR1 is MNHEY, CDR2 SMNVEV, per germline (reference sequence). The CDR3 consists of 13 residues.

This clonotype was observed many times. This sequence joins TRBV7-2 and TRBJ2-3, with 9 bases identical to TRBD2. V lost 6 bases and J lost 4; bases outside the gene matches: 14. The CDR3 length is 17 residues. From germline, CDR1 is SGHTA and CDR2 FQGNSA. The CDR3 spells CASRRVPAGGLADTQYF. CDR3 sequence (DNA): TGTGCCAGCAGACGAGTCCCGGCGGGGGGGCTGGCAGATACGCAGTATTTT.

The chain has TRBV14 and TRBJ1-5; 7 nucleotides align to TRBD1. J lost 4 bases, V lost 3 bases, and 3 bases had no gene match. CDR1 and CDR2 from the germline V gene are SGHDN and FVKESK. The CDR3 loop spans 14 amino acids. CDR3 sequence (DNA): TGTGCCAGCAGCCAGACAGGGAATAATCAGCCCCAGCATTTT. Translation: CASSQTGNNQPQHF.

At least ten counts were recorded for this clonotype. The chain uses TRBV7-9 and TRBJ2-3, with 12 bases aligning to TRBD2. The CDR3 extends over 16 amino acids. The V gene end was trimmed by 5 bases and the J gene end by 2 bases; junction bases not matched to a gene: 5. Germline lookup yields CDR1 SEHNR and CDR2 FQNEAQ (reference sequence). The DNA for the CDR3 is TGTGCCAGCAGCCGCGGACTAGCGGGGACCACAGATACGCAGTATTTT. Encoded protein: CASSRGLAGTTDTQYF.